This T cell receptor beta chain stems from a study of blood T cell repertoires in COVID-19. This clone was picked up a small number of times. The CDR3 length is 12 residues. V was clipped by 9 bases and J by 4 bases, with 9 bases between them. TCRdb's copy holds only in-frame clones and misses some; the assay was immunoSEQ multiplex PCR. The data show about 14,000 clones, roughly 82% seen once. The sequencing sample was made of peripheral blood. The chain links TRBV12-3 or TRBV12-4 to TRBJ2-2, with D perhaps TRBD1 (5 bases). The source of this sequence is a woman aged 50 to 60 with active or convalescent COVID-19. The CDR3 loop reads CASVQVTGELFF. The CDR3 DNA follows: TGTGCCAGTGTACAGGTCACCGGGGAGCTGTTTTTT.